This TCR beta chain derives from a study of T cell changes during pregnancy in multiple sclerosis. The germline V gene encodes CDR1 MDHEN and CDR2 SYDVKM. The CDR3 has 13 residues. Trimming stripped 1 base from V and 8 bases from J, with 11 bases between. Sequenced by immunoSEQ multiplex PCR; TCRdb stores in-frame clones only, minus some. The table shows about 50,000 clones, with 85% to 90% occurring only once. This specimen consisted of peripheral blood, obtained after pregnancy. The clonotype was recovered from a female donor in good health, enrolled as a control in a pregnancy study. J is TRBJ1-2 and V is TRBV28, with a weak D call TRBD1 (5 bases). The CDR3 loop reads CASSLLGRGGYTF. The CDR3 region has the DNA TGTGCCAGCAGTTTATTGGGTCGGGGGGGCTACACCTTC.